The rows below give T cell receptor beta chains drawn from one sample of a study of shared clonotypes between healthy human individuals. Measured with immunoSEQ multiplex PCR; TCRdb has only the in-frame clones, and not every one. This sample has approximately 2.5 million clones, with approximately 90% found just once. Input material: naive CD4+ T cells sorted from blood. The receptor set was obtained from a man between 18 and 35 years old in good health. Both conserved end residues are part of each CDR3. Fields, in order: D gene, J gene, V gene, clone size, CDR3 DNA, CDR3 protein. The D gene is left open where the match is weak. A clone size is listed for some rows: how often the clone was seen (once, few, many), or a class if it is expanded.

. TRBJ2-7 TRBV7-8 few TGTGCCAGCAGCTTAGTTATGTCAGAGCAGTACTTC CASSLVMSEQYF
TRBD1 TRBJ2-3 TRBV19 once TGTGCCAGCCGGGACAGGGCTAGCACAGATACGCAGTATTTT CASRDRASTDTQYF
. TRBJ1-1 TRBV28 . TGTGCCAGCAGTTCCCAAGCCGGGTTCAGGGTTACTGAAGCTTTCTTT CASSSQAGFRVTEAFF
TRBD1 TRBJ2-7 TRBV5-1 . TGCGCCAGCACTGGGATGACAGGGGCAGGGGCCGAGCAGTACTTC CASTGMTGAGAEQYF
. TRBJ1-5 TRBV4-1 . TGCGCCAGCAGCCAAGAAGGCGGAGATAGCAATCAGCCCCAGCATTTT CASSQEGGDSNQPQHF
. TRBJ2-1 TRBV30 . TGTGCCTACATGTGGGGGGTTATCAGCTATGAGCAGTTCTTC CAYMWGVISYEQFF
. TRBJ2-6 TRBV5-1 . TGCGCCAGCAGCCCGGGTGGGGGGCGCATCAGAGTGGCTGGGGCCAACGTCCTGACTTTC CASSPGGGRIRVAGANVLTF
. TRBJ2-5 TRBV7-9 . TGTGCCAGCAGCCAGGGGGAGGGCGTACAAGAGACCCAGTACTTC CASSQGEGVQETQYF
TRBD1 TRBJ2-5 TRBV12-5 . TGTGCTAGTGGCTGGGGCACAGGGGTAGGGGAGACCCAGTACTTC CASGWGTGVGETQYF
. TRBJ1-2 TRBV6-5 . TGTGCCAGCAGTTACTCGCAGAACTATGGCTACACCTTC CASSYSQNYGYTF
TRBD1 TRBJ2-7 TRBV28 . TGTGCCAGCACAACAGGGGCTGGGCAGTACTTC CASTTGAGQYF
. TRBJ2-1 TRBV10-3 . TGTGCCATCACGGGGTTAACGGACTCTAGCTCCTACAATGAGCAGTTCTTC CAITGLTDSSSYNEQFF
. TRBJ2-7 TRBV5-1 . TGCGCCAGCAGCTTGGCCGGGGCAGGGAAGCTCGAGCAGTACTTC CASSLAGAGKLEQYF
TRBD1 TRBJ2-7 TRBV18 . TGTGCCAGCTCACCGACCGGCGGACAGGGGACGACCTCCTACGAGCAGTACTTC CASSPTGGQGTTSYEQYF
. TRBJ2-7 TRBV29-1 . TGCAGCGTCAGGGACTCCCTAGGCTACGAGCAGTACTTC CSVRDSLGYEQYF
TRBD2 TRBJ2-7 TRBV28 . TGTGCCAGCAGCCGCACTAGCGGGCCATCCTACGAGCAGTACTTC CASSRTSGPSYEQYF
. TRBJ2-3 TRBV6-1 . TGTGCCAGCAGTGAAGGGCCTAGCACAGATACGCAGTATTTT CASSEGPSTDTQYF
. TRBJ2-3 TRBV18 . TGTGCCAGCTCACCACCGAACAGGATTAGTCCAGATACGCAGTATTTT CASSPPNRISPDTQYF
. TRBJ2-1 TRBV19 . TGTGCCAGTAGTCCCCTTGCGATCTCCTACAATGAGCAGTTCTTC CASSPLAISYNEQFF
. TRBJ2-7 TRBV5-1 . TGCGCCAGCAGCGCCGGAACCTCGGATGAGCAGTACTTC CASSAGTSDEQYF
. TRBJ2-1 TRBV18 . TGTGCCAGCTCACCCTTTCAAGCGCCCTACGACAATGAGCAGTTCTTC CASSPFQAPYDNEQFF